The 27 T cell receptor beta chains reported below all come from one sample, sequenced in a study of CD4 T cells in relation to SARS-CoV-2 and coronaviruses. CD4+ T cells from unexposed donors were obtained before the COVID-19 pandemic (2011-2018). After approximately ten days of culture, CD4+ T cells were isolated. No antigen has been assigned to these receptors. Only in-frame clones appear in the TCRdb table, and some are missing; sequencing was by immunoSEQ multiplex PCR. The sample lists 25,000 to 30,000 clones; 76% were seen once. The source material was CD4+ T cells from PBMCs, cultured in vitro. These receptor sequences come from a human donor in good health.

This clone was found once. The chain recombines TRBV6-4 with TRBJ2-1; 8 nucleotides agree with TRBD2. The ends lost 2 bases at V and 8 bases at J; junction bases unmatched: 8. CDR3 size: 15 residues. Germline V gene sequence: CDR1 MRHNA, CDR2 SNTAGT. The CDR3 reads CASSDISGGNDEQFF. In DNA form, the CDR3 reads TGTGCCAGCAGTGACATCAGCGGGGGTAACGATGAGCAGTTCTTC.

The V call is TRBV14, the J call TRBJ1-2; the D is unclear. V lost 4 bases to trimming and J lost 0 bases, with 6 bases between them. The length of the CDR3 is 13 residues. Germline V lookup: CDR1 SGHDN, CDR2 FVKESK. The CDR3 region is CASSPRTNYGYTF. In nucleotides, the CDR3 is TGTGCCAGCAGCCCTAGGACTAACTATGGCTACACCTTC.

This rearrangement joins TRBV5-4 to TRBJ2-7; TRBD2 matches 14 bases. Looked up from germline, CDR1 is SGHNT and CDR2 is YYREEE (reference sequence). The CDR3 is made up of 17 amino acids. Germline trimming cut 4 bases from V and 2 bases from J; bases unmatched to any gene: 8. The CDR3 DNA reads TGTGCCAGCAGCCCAGGGACTAGCGGGGGAATTACCTACGAGCAGTACTTC. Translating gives CASSPGTSGGITYEQYF.

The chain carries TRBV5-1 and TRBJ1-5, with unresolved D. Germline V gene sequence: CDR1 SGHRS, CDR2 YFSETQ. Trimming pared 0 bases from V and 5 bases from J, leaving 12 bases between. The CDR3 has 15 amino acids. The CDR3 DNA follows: TGCGCCAGCAGCTTGGCCCTGGGTCACGATCAGCCCCAGCATTTT. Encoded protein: CASSLALGHDQPQHF.

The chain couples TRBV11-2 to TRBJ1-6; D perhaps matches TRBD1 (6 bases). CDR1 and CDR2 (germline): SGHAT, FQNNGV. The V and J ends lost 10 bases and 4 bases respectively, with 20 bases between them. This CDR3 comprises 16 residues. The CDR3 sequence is CAIDAGVGLYNSPLHF. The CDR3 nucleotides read TGTGCCATCGACGCAGGGGTCGGTTTGTATAATTCACCCCTCCACTTT.

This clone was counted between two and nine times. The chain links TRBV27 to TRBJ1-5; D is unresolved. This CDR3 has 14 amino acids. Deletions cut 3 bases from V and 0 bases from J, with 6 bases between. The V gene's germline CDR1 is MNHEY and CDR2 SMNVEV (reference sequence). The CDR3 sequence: CASSLMSSNQPQHF. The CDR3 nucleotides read TGTGCCAGCAGTTTGATGAGTAGCAATCAGCCCCAGCATTTT.

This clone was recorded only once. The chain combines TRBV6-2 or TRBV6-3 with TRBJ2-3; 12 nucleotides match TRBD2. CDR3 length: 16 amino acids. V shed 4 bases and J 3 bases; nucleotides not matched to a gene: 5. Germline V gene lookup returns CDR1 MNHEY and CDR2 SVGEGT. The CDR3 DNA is TGTGCCAGCAGTTCCCGACTAGCGGGAGAGACAGATACGCAGTATTTT. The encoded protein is CASSSRLAGETDTQYF.

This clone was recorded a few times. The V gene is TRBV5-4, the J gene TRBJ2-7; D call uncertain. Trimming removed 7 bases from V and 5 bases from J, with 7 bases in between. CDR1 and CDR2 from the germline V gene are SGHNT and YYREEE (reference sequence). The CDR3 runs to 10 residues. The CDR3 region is CASARDEQYF. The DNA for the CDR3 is TGTGCCAGCGCACGTGACGAGCAGTACTTC.

As DNA, the CDR3 is TGTGCCAGCAGCGTAGGGACTAGCGGGAGAGCGGGTGAGCAGTTCTTC. Amino acids: CASSVGTSGRAGEQFF. The chain is built from TRBV9 and TRBJ2-1, with 13 bases aligning to TRBD2. The junction had 6 bases not matched to a gene; V was cut back by 0 bases and J by 9 bases. This CDR3 is 16 amino acids long. The germline CDR1 and CDR2 sequences are SGDLS and YYNGEE.

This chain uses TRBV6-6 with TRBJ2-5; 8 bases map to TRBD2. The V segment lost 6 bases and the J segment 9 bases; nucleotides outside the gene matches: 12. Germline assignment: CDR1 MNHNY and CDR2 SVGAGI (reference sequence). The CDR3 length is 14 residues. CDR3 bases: TGTGCCAGCAGCACACTAGCGGCCCCAGGGTCCCAGTACTTC. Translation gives CASSTLAAPGSQYF.

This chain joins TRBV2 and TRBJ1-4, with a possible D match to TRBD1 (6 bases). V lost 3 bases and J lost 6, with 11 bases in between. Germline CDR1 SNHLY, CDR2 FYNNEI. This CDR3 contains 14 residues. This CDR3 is CASSDRNRDEKLFF. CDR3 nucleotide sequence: TGTGCCAGCAGTGACCGGAACAGGGATGAAAAACTGTTTTTT.

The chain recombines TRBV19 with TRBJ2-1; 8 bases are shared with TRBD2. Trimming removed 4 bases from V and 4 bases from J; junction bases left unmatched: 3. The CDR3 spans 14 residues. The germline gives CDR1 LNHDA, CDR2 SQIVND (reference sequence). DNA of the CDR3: TGTGCCAGTAGTAGGGCTAGCGGGTACAATGAGCAGTTCTTC. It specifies CASSRASGYNEQFF.

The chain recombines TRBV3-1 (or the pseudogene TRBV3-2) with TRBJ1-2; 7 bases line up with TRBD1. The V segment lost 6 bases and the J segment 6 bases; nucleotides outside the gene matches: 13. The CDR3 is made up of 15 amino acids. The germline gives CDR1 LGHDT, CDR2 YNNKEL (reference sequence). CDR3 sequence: CASSPNNRQGDGYTF. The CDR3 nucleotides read TGTGCCAGCAGTCCAAATAATCGACAGGGTGATGGCTACACCTTC.

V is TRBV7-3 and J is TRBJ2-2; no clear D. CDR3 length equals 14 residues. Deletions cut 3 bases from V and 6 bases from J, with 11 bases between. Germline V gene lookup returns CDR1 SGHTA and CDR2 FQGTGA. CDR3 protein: CASSLGTVPGELFF. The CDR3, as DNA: TGTGCCAGCAGCTTGGGAACAGTACCCGGGGAGCTGTTTTTT. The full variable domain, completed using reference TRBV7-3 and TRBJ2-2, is GAGVSQTPSNKVTEKGKYVELRCDPISGHTALYWYRQSLGQGPEFLIYFQGTGAADDSGLPNDRFFAVRPEGSVSTLKIQRTERGDSAVYLCASSLGTVPGELFFGEGSRLTVL.

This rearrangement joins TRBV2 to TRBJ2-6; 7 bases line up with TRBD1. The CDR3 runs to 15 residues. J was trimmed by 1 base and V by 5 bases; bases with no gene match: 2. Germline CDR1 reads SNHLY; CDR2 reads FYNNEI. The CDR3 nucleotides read TGTGCCAGCAGTCTACAGGGGTCTGGGGCCAACGTCCTGACTTTC. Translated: CASSLQGSGANVLTF.

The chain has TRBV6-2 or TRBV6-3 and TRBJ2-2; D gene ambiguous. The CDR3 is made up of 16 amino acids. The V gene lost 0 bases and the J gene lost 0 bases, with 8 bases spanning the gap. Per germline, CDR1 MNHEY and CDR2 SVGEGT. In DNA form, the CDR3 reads TGTGCCAGCAGTTACTCAGGATACACGAACACCGGGGAGCTGTTTTTT. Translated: CASSYSGYTNTGELFF.

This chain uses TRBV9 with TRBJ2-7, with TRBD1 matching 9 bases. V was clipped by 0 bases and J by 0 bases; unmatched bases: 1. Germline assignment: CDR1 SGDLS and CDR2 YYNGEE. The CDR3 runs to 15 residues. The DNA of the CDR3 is TGTGCCAGCAGCGTAGGACAGGGGGACTCCTACGAGCAGTACTTC. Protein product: CASSVGQGDSYEQYF.

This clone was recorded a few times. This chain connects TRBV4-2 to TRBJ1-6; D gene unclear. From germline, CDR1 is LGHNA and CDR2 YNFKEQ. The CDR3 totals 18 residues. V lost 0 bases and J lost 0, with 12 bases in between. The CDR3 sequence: CASSQEGLQNSYNSPLHF. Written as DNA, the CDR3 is TGTGCCAGCAGCCAAGAGGGCCTTCAGAACTCCTATAATTCACCCCTCCACTTT.

In DNA, the CDR3 is TGTGCCAGCAGCTTCCATTCAGGGGGTACGAACACCGGGGAGCTGTTTTTT. Translating gives CASSFHSGGTNTGELFF. This chain joins TRBV11-3 and TRBJ2-2, with TRBD1 identical over 7 bases. The CDR3 is 17 amino acids. The germline V gene has CDR1 SGHNT and CDR2 YENEEA. V lost 3 bases, J lost 0 bases, and 7 bases stayed unmatched.

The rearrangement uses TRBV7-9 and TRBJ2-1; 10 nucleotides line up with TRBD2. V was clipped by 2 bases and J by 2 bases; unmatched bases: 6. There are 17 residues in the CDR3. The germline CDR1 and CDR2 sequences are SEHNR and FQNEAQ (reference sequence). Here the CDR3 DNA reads TGTGCCAGCAGCTTAAGGGGGCTAGCGGGAGCCTACAATGAGCAGTTCTTC. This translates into CASSLRGLAGAYNEQFF.

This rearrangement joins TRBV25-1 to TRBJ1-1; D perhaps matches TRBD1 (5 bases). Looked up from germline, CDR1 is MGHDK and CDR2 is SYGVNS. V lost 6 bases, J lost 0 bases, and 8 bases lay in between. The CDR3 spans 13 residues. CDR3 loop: CASRGDMNTEAFF. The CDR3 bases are TGTGCCAGCAGGGGGGATATGAACACTGAAGCTTTCTTT. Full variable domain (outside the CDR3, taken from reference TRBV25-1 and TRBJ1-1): EADIYQTPRYLVIGTGKKITLECSQTMGHDKMYWYQQDPGMELHLIHYSYGVNSTEKGDLSSESTVSRIRTEHFPLTLESARPSHTSQYLCASRGDMNTEAFFGQGTRLTVV.

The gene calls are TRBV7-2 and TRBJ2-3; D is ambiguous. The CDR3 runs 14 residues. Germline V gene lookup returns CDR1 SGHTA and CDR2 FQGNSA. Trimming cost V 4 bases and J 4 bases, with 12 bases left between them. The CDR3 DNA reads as TGTGCCAGCAGCTATAACCCTGGAGCAGATACGCAGTATTTT. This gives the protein CASSYNPGADTQYF.

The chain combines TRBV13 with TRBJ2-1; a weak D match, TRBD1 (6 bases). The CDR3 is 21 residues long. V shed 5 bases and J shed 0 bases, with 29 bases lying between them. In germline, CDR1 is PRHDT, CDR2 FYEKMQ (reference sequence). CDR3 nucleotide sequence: TGTGCCAGCAGCCCCCCCGTAGTAGCTCGCAACCTAGGGGGCTCCTACAATGAGCAGTTCTTC. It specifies CASSPPVVARNLGGSYNEQFF.

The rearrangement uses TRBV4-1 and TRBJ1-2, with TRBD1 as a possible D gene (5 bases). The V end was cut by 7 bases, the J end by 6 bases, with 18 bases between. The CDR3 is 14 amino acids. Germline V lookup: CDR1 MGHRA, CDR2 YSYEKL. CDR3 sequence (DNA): TGCGCCAGCACGCCGTCCAGGGTCAATGATGGCTACACCTTC. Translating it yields CASTPSRVNDGYTF.

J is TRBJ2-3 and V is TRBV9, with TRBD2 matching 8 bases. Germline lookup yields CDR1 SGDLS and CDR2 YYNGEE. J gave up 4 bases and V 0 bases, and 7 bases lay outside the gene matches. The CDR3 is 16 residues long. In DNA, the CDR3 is TGTGCCAGCAGCGTAGTCGGGGGGGCCAGGTCAGATACGCAGTATTTT. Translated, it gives CASSVVGGARSDTQYF.

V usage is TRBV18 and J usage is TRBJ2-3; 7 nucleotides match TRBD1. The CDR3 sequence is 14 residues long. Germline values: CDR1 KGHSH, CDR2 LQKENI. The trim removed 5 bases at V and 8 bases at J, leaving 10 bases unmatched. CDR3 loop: CASSSPGQPSTQYF. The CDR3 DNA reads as TGTGCCAGCTCATCCCCGGGACAGCCTAGTACGCAGTATTTT.

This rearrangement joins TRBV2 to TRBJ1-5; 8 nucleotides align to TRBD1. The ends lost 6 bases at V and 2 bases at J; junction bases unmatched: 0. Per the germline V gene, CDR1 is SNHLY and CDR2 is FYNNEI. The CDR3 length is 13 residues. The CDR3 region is CASRTGGNQPQHF. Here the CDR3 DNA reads TGTGCCAGCAGGACAGGGGGCAATCAGCCCCAGCATTTT.